The rows below give T cell receptor beta chains drawn from one sample of a study of TIL therapy for anti-PD-1-resistant metastatic lung cancer. Assay: immunoSEQ multiplex PCR; the TCRdb copy retains only in-frame clones and omits some. This sample carries some 37,000 clones, less than 75% of them seen once, and the ten largest clones take 5.5% to 6.5%. Specimen: blood, collected at baseline. The receptors stem from a person aged 25-85 years with non-small cell lung cancer. The CDR3 runs from the conserved cysteine through the conserved F or W. The D gene is left open where the match is weak.

d_gene,j_gene,v_gene,CDR3aa,CDR3nt
NA,TRBJ2-7,TRBV29-1,CSVEVQDYEQYF,TGCAGCGTTGAAGTGCAGGACTACGAGCAGTACTTC
NA,TRBJ2-1,TRBV9,CASSIRDTANNEQFF,TGTGCCAGCAGCATTCGGGACACAGCAAACAATGAGCAGTTCTTC
NA,TRBJ1-4,TRBV5-1,CASSRDVATNEKLFF,TGCGCCAGCAGCAGGGACGTAGCAACTAATGAAAAACTGTTTTTT
TRBD1,TRBJ2-2,TRBV12-5,CASGLGKRQGTGELFF,TGTGCTAGTGGTTTGGGGAAACGACAGGGAACCGGGGAGCTGTTTTTT
TRBD1,TRBJ2-3,TRBV19,CASTQGTGLNTDTQYF,TGTGCCAGTACCCAAGGGACAGGGCTAAACACAGATACGCAGTATTTT
NA,TRBJ1-2,TRBV5-3,CASTQGTANYGYTF,TGTGCCAGTACACAGGGCACAGCTAACTATGGCTACACCTTC
TRBD1,TRBJ1-1,TRBV4-3,CASATGGIMNTEAFF,TGCGCCAGCGCAACAGGGGGGATTATGAACACTGAAGCTTTCTTT
NA,TRBJ1-4,TRBV25-1,CASKLRGAWNLANEKLFF,TGTGCCAGCAAATTGCGGGGCGCGTGGAATCTGGCTAATGAAAAACTGTTTTTT
NA,TRBJ2-3,TRBV2,CASTRSTGRDTQYF,TGTGCCAGCACAAGAAGTACAGGGAGGGATACGCAGTATTTT
NA,TRBJ2-7,TRBV9,CASSADIQGYEQYF,TGTGCCAGCAGCGCCGACATACAGGGCTACGAGCAGTACTTC